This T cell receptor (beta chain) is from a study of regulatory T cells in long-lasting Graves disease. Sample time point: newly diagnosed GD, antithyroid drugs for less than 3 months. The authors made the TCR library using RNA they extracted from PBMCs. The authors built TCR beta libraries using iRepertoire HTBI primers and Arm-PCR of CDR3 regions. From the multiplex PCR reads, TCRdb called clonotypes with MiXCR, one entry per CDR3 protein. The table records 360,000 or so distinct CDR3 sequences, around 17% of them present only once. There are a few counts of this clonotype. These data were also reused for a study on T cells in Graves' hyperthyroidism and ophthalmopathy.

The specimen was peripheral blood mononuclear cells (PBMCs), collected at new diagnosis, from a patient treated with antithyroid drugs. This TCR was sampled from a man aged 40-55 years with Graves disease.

CDR3 sequence (DNA): TGTGCCAGCAGTTTATTCTATACTGGGGCCTACAATGAGCAGTTCTTC. It encodes CASSLFYTGAYNEQFF. The chain carries TRBV12-3 or TRBV12-4 and TRBJ2-1; D unresolved. CDR3 length: 16 residues. V was pared by 2 bases and J by 2 bases, with 13 bases between.